This is a list of T cell receptor beta chains from one sample in a study of blood T cell repertoires in COVID-19. The repertoire was sequenced with immunoSEQ multiplex PCR; TCRdb's copy has only in-frame clones and lacks some. The profile shows more than 85,000 clones, approximately 80% of them singletons. The specimen sequenced was peripheral blood. The source is a man older than 75 with acute or convalescent COVID-19. Both conserved end residues are part of each CDR3. D genes are given only for firm matches. Clone size is not always given. Where it is, it says once, few, many or a class for expanded clones.

V gene	clone size	J gene	D gene	CDR3 protein	CDR3 DNA
TRBV5-8	NA	TRBJ1-1	NA	CASPAGEPSKNTEAFF	TGTGCCAGCCCCGCGGGAGAGCCATCTAAGAACACTGAAGCTTTCTTT
TRBV4-1	once	TRBJ2-5	TRBD2	CASSLGTSGQETQYF	TGCGCCAGCAGCCTTGGGACTAGCGGTCAAGAGACCCAGTACTTC
TRBV18	NA	TRBJ2-3	TRBD2	CASSPNLAGATDTQYF	TGTGCCAGCTCACCGAACCTAGCGGGAGCCACAGATACGCAGTATTTT
TRBV23-1	NA	TRBJ2-3	TRBD2	CASSGSGGEDTQYF	TGCGCCAGCAGTGGGAGCGGGGGCGAAGATACGCAGTATTTT
TRBV29-1	NA	TRBJ2-3	TRBD2	CSVGAIGLAGNTQYF	TGCAGCGTTGGGGCCATCGGACTAGCGGGGAATACGCAGTATTTT
TRBV19	NA	TRBJ1-5	NA	CASSIRVYSNQPQHF	TGTGCCAGTAGTATACGGGTTTATAGCAATCAGCCCCAGCATTTT
TRBV4-1	NA	TRBJ1-2	NA	CASSHAGALFNGYTF	TGCGCCAGCAGCCATGCGGGAGCCCTCTTTAATGGCTACACCTTC
TRBV28	once	TRBJ2-5	TRBD1	CASRQGVETQYF	TGTGCCTCCCGACAGGGAGTGGAGACCCAGTACTTC
TRBV28	NA	TRBJ2-1	NA	CASSLAPSSYNEQFF	TGTGCCAGCAGTTTAGCCCCCAGCTCCTACAATGAGCAGTTCTTC
TRBV5-1	once	TRBJ2-7	NA	CASSSRTDTYEQYF	TGCGCCAGCAGCTCGAGGACTGATACCTACGAGCAGTACTTC